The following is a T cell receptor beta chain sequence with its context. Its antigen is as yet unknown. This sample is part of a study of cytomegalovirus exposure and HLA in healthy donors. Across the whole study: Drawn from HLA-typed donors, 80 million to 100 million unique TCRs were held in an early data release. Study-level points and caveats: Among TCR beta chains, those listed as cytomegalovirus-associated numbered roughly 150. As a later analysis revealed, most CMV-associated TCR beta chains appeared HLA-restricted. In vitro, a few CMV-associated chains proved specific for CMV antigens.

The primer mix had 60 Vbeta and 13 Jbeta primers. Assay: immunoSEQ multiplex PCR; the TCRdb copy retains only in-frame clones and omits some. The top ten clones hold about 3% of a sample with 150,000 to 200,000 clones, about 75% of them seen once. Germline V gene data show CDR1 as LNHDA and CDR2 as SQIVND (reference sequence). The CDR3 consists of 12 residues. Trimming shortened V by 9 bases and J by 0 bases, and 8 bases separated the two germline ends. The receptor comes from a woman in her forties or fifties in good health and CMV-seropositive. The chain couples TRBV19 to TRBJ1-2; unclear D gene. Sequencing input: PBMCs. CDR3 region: CASSQANYGYTF. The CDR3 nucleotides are TGTGCCAGCTCCCAGGCTAACTATGGCTACACCTTC.